The TCR beta chain described here comes from a study of cytomegalovirus exposure and HLA in healthy donors. Points from the study as a whole: Highly shared variants forming one cluster were likely a sequencing artifact. In vitro testing confirmed three CMV-associated chains as specific for CMV antigens. Analysis was carried out at a later point, and it linked a missense DCLRE1C variant to TCR beta V- and J-gene trimming.

The PCR was carried out with 60 Vbeta primers and 13 Jbeta primers. Sequencing was performed with immunoSEQ multiplex PCR; in TCRdb, only in-frame clones are kept and a portion is missing. Among approximately 190,000 clones, approximately 80% were seen once, and the ten largest hold 12% to 15%. The CDR3 has 15 amino acids. J gave up 5 bases and V 4 bases, and 6 bases lay outside the gene matches. The germline V gene encodes CDR1 LNHDA and CDR2 SQIVND (reference sequence). Points on this clone: Antigen specificity is unknown.

Sequenced input: PBMCs. This TCR was sampled from a woman between 25 and 40 years old in good health and CMV-seropositive. The rearrangement links TRBV19 to TRBJ2-2, with 8 bases lining up with TRBD1. This chain's CDR3 is CASSTGQGRTGELFF. In nucleotides, the CDR3 is TGTGCCAGTAGTACCGGACAGGGTAGAACCGGGGAGCTGTTTTTT.